This T cell receptor beta chain is drawn from a study of T cell changes during pregnancy in multiple sclerosis. The CDR3 extends over 14 amino acids. Per the germline V gene, CDR1 is SNHLY and CDR2 is FYNNEI. V was pared by 1 base and J by 0 bases, with 6 bases between. Produced via immunoSEQ multiplex PCR; TCRdb's table is partial and in-frame only. Among about 29,000 clones, around nine tenths were seen once, and the ten largest hold 6.2%. The clonotype was recovered from a female donor with multiple sclerosis, enrolled in a pregnancy study. The starting material was CD8+ T cells from peripheral blood mononuclear cells, obtained before pregnancy. V is TRBV2 and J is TRBJ1-1; D is unresolved. CDR3 DNA: TGTGCCAGCAGTGAAGACTCCTTGAACACTGAAGCTTTCTTT. Translation gives CASSEDSLNTEAFF. Full variable domain (missing parts from reference TRBV2 and TRBJ1-1): EPEVTQTPSHQVTQMGQEVILRCVPISNHLYFYWYRQILGQKVEFLVSFYNNEISEKSEIFDDQFSVERPDGSNFTLKIRSTKLEDSAMYFCASSEDSLNTEAFFGQGTRLTVV.